These 22 T cell receptor beta chains originate from one sample sequenced in a study of vaccination and CD4 T cells after COVID-19. Sequencing of DNA taken from cultured CD4+ T cells relied on the Oncomine TCR Beta short-read assay. Each CDR3 protein gets one entry after TCRdb re-called the PCR reads with MiXCR. This table has 10,000 to 11,000 distinct CDR3 sequences, about 60% appearing once. Antigens of these TCRs are unknown. Regarding treatment: roughly ten-day PBMC culture with coronavirus spike peptide pools or control peptides (ViraFEST assay). The sample was CD4+ T cells from blood, cultured in vitro. The origin of the receptors is a human donor who had recovered from COVID-19.

This clonotype has a handful of counts. The chain couples TRBV28 to TRBJ2-5; D remains unclear. This CDR3 region has 11 residues. The V end was cut by 6 bases, the J end by 7 bases, with 9 bases between. Looked up from germline, CDR1 is MDHEN and CDR2 is SYDVKM. CDR3 sequence reads: CASRGWGTQYF. The CDR3 coding sequence is TGTGCCAGCAGGGGGTGGGGGACCCAGTACTTC.

The chain combines TRBV20-1 with TRBJ2-7, with 7 bases aligning to TRBD2. Germline CDR1 reads DFQATT; CDR2 reads SNEGSKA (reference sequence). The V gene end was trimmed by 3 bases and the J gene end by 7 bases; junction bases not matched to a gene: 6. The CDR3 loop spans 12 amino acids. The CDR3 nucleotides read TGCAGTGCTAGCCTGGATAGCGGGGAGCAGTACTTC. Translating gives CSASLDSGEQYF.

The chain is built from TRBV7-2 and TRBJ2-5, with D unresolved. The CDR3 runs 17 residues. Deletions cut 1 base from V and 2 bases from J, with 17 bases between. Germline CDR1 SGHTA, CDR2 FQGNSA. The DNA for the CDR3 is TGTGCCAGCAGCTTAGTGAGTGGGGTGGGGTCACAAGAGACCCAGTACTTC. Its translation is CASSLVSGVGSQETQYF. The full variable domain, its missing parts supplied by reference TRBV7-2 and TRBJ2-5, is GAGVSQSPSNKVTEKGKDVELRCDPISGHTALYWYRQSLGQGLEFLIYFQGNSAPDKSGLPSDRFSAERTGGSVSTLTIQRTQQEDSAVYLCASSLVSGVGSQETQYFGPGTRLLVL.

This rearrangement joins TRBV19 to TRBJ2-5; 14 bases map to TRBD2. The CDR3 loop spans 15 amino acids. The V gene's germline CDR1 is LNHDA and CDR2 SQIVND (reference sequence). The J segment lost 2 bases and the V segment lost 8 bases, leaving 4 bases of the junction unmatched. CDR3 bases: TGTGCCAGTTCCCGGACTAGCGGGGGGCAAGAGACCCAGTACTTC. Translation: CASSRTSGGQETQYF.

The rearrangement links TRBV12-3 or TRBV12-4 to TRBJ1-5; D perhaps matches TRBD1 (5 bases). The CDR3 consists of 18 residues. The V and J ends lost 3 bases and 2 bases respectively, with 20 bases between them. CDR3 residues: CASSFGVVGVVGNQPQHF. CDR3 nucleotide sequence: TGTGCCAGCAGTTTTGGGGTTGTAGGGGTTGTGGGCAATCAGCCCCAGCATTTT.

This sequence joins TRBV6-1 and TRBJ1-2; D is unresolved. V dropped 5 bases and J dropped 8 bases, with 15 bases sitting between them. Germline lookup yields CDR1 MNHNS and CDR2 SASEGT. The CDR3 length is 13 residues. CDR3 in DNA: TGTGCCAGCAGTACGACCCGAGCGGGGGGCTACACCTTC. Translation: CASSTTRAGGYTF.

V and J are TRBV6-2 or TRBV6-3 and TRBJ1-2; a weak D match, TRBD1 (5 bases). Germline V gene data show CDR1 as MNHEY and CDR2 as SVGEGT. The CDR3 sequence is 13 residues long. Trimming removed 6 bases at V and 3 bases at J, with 11 bases between. CDR3 nucleotides: TGTGCCAGCAGAACTACAGGCTACTATGGCTACACCTTC. As protein: CASRTTGYYGYTF.

This clonotype showed up just a few times. The chain combines TRBV24-1 with TRBJ2-3; weak D call: TRBD2 (5 bases). The CDR3 has 13 amino acids. Trimming took off 1 base at V and 5 bases at J, with 6 bases between the two ends. CDR1 is KGHDR and CDR2 is SFDVKD in the germline V gene. CDR3 bases: TGTGCCACCAGTGATTTACGGGGAGATACGCAGTATTTT. It specifies CATSDLRGDTQYF.

The rearrangement joins TRBV20-1 to TRBJ1-2; D is unclear. The CDR3 is made up of 11 amino acids. Germline lookup yields CDR1 DFQATT and CDR2 SNEGSKA (reference sequence). V was cut by 6 bases and J by 4 bases, with 9 bases left in between. Here the CDR3 reads CSAQSAYGYTF. CDR3 DNA sequence: TGCAGTGCCCAAAGTGCCTATGGCTACACCTTC.

This clonotype came up a few times. The rearrangement uses TRBV10-3 and TRBJ2-7, with 11 bases matching TRBD1. This CDR3 contains 17 residues. The V and J ends lost 0 bases and 0 bases, in that order; junction bases with no gene match: 4. Germline V gene sequence: CDR1 ENHRY, CDR2 SYGVKD. CDR3 coding DNA: TGTGCCATCAGTGAGTCCGGGACAGGGGGATACTCCTACGAGCAGTACTTC. It codes for CAISESGTGGYSYEQYF.

This chain uses TRBV7-2 with TRBJ1-2; D uncertain. The V end was cut by 1 base, the J end by 5 bases, with 11 bases between. This CDR3 is 14 amino acids long. The V gene's germline CDR1 is SGHTA and CDR2 FQGNSA. CDR3 loop: CASSLEGNRYGYTF. Written as DNA, the CDR3 is TGTGCCAGCAGCTTAGAGGGAAACCGGTATGGCTACACCTTC.

V usage is TRBV7-9 and J usage is TRBJ2-5; the D call may be TRBD1 or TRBD2 (5 bases each). Trimming cost V 5 bases and J 4 bases, with 20 bases left between them. The CDR3 length is 16 residues. In germline, CDR1 is SEHNR, CDR2 FQNEAQ (reference sequence). CDR3 nucleotide sequence: TGTGCCAGCAGCCCCTCCAAATGGGGGTTTGGAGAGACCCAGTACTTC. Its protein product is CASSPSKWGFGETQYF. The entire variable domain, with the rest obtained from reference TRBV7-9 and TRBJ2-5, is as follows: DTGVSQNPRHKITKRGQNVTFRCDPISEHNRLYWYRQTLGQGPEFLTYFQNEAQLEKSRLLSDRFSAERPKGSFSTLEIQRTEQGDSAMYLCASSPSKWGFGETQYFGPGTRLLVL.

This clonotype is judged medium-sized (0.01 to 0.1%). V gene TRBV6-1 combines with J gene TRBJ1-5; 9 nucleotides match TRBD1. V shed 6 bases, J shed 7 bases, and the junction held 10 bases outside the gene matches. The germline gives CDR1 MNHNS, CDR2 SASEGT. The CDR3 is 15 residues long. CDR3 sequence (DNA): TGTGCCAGCAGCCAAACAGGGGGCTTAGGGCAGCCCCAGCATTTT. Its translation is CASSQTGGLGQPQHF.

The chain is built from TRBV6-2 or TRBV6-3 and TRBJ2-3, with D unresolved. The CDR3 runs to 16 residues. Between the trimmed V and J ends, which lost 3 bases and 6 bases, there was a span of 19 bases. The germline gives CDR1 MNHEY, CDR2 SVGEGT. Written as DNA, the CDR3 is TGTGCCAGCAGTTATTCCCCCTTGCCCGAATGGGATACGCAGTATTTT. Protein: CASSYSPLPEWDTQYF.

The table lists this clonotype with a few counts. This chain links TRBV7-2 with TRBJ2-5; TRBD1 matches 8 bases. V dropped 5 bases and J dropped 2; count of bases not matched to a gene: 10. CDR3 length: 16 residues. From germline, CDR1 is SGHTA and CDR2 FQGNSA. The CDR3 here is CASSQSITGGQETQYF. The DNA of the CDR3 is TGTGCCAGCAGCCAATCAATAACAGGGGGTCAAGAGACCCAGTACTTC. Supplemented by reference TRBV7-2 and TRBJ2-5, the full variable domain reads GAGVSQSPSNKVTEKGKDVELRCDPISGHTALYWYRQSLGQGLEFLIYFQGNSAPDKSGLPSDRFSAERTGGSVSTLTIQRTQQEDSAVYLCASSQSITGGQETQYFGPGTRLLVL.

This rearrangement joins TRBV5-8 to TRBJ2-1; D remains unclear. V shed 4 bases and J shed 0 bases, with 11 bases lying between them. The CDR3 extends over 15 amino acids. Germline values: CDR1 SGHTS, CDR2 YDEGEE. The CDR3 is CASSQGTSSYNEQFF. The CDR3 nucleotides read TGTGCCAGCAGCCAAGGTACGAGCTCCTACAATGAGCAGTTCTTC.

This chain joins TRBV30 and TRBJ2-7; D is perhaps TRBD1 or TRBD2 (5 bases each). This CDR3 contains 13 residues. Trimming took off 2 bases at V and 3 bases at J, with 11 bases between the two ends. From germline, CDR1 is GTSNPN and CDR2 SVGIG (reference sequence). CDR3 sequence (DNA): TGTGCCTGGAGTATCGGGGCTTTCTACGAGCAGTACTTC. Translating it yields CAWSIGAFYEQYF. Supplemented by reference TRBV30 and TRBJ2-7, the full variable domain reads SQTIHQWPATLVQPVGSPLSLECTVEGTSNPNLYWYRQAAGRGLQLLFYSVGIGQISSEVPQNLSASRPQDRQFILSSKKLLLSDSGFYLCAWSIGAFYEQYFGPGTRLTVT.

The genes are TRBV6-1 and TRBJ2-1, with TRBD2 matching over 14 bases. The CDR3 runs to 15 residues. Germline V CDR1 and CDR2: MNHNS, SASEGT. Trimming at V came to 5 bases and at J to 10 bases, leaving 7 bases not matched to a gene. Here the CDR3 reads CASSKPGLAGDEQFF. The CDR3 DNA reads as TGTGCCAGCAGTAAACCGGGACTAGCGGGAGACGAGCAGTTCTTC.

Sample share makes this clonotype medium-sized. The chain employs TRBV20-1 and TRBJ1-1, with unresolved D. CDR3 size: 13 residues. Trimming pared 0 bases from V and 11 bases from J, leaving 16 bases between. Germline V gene lookup returns CDR1 DFQATT and CDR2 SNEGSKA (reference sequence). For the CDR3, the DNA is TGCAGTGCTAGAGATCGGGGAAGACATTGCGCTTTCTTT. The encoded protein is CSARDRGRHCAFF.

The chain recombines TRBV7-9 with TRBJ2-5; D gene ambiguous. Germline CDR1 SEHNR, CDR2 FQNEAQ (reference sequence). This CDR3 has 15 amino acids. Between the trimmed V and J ends, which lost 3 bases and 3 bases, there was a span of 14 bases. The CDR3 loop is CASSFLRGPEETQYF. As DNA, the CDR3 is TGTGCCAGCAGCTTCCTCCGAGGACCTGAAGAGACCCAGTACTTC.

This rearrangement joins TRBV6-2 or TRBV6-3 to TRBJ2-3, with 14 bases aligning to TRBD2. CDR3 size: 18 residues. Germline assignment: CDR1 MNHEY and CDR2 SVGEGT. V gave up 2 bases and J gave up 1 base; unmatched junction bases: 5. CDR3 sequence reads: CASSYRTSGGPRTDTQYF. The DNA of the CDR3 is TGTGCCAGCAGTTACCGGACTAGCGGGGGGCCCCGCACAGATACGCAGTATTTT.

V gene TRBV6-1 combines with J gene TRBJ2-3; 12 nucleotides line up with TRBD2. Trimming cost V 6 bases and J 0 bases; bases outside gene matches: 4. From germline, CDR1 is MNHNS and CDR2 SASEGT. This CDR3 contains 16 residues. The CDR3 DNA reads as TGTGCCAGCAGAAGACTAGCGGGGGCTAGCACAGATACGCAGTATTTT. Its protein is CASRRLAGASTDTQYF.